This passage covers 30 T cell receptor beta chains from one sample sequenced in a study of regulatory T cells in long-lasting Graves disease. In building TCR beta libraries, iRepertoire HTBI primers were used together with Arm-PCR of CDR3 regions. TCRdb processed the multiplex PCR reads anew with MiXCR; each CDR3 protein has one entry. The table has 700,000 or so distinct CDR3 sequences, approximately 29% seen once. The time point is: persistent/refractory GD, antithyroid drugs over 5 years with positive TRAb. Following extraction of RNA from PBMCs, that RNA was used to make the TCR library. The sequenced sample was peripheral blood mononuclear cells (PBMCs), obtained when the disease was refractory, from a patient treated with antithyroid drugs. The origin of the receptors is a female donor with Graves disease.

The V and J genes are TRBV27 and TRBJ2-7; 16 bases are shared with TRBD2. The length of the CDR3 is 17 residues. CDR1 is MNHEY, CDR2 SMNVEV, per germline (reference sequence). The V gene end was trimmed by 7 bases and the J gene end by 3 bases; junction bases not matched to a gene: 9. The CDR3 nucleotides are TGTGCCAGCACCATTCTCGGGACTAGCGGGAGGGTCTACGAGCAGTACTTC. Translated: CASTILGTSGRVYEQYF.

The J gene is TRBJ2-2, the V gene TRBV20-1; D may be TRBD2 (6 bases). The CDR3 contains 14 residues. V gave up 5 bases and J gave up 3 bases, with 13 bases separating them. Germline CDR1 and CDR2: DFQATT and SNEGSKA (reference sequence). CDR3: CSAQTGRHTGELFF. The CDR3 nucleotides are TGCAGTGCTCAAACCGGGAGACACACCGGGGAGCTGTTTTTT.

This clonotype was seen more than once but under ten times. V and J are TRBV3-1 and TRBJ2-5; D not resolved. Germline CDR1 and CDR2: LGHDT and YNNKEL (reference sequence). The CDR3 consists of 14 residues. The V gene lost 1 base and the J gene lost 4 bases, with 10 bases spanning the gap. In DNA, the CDR3 is TGTGCCAGCAGCCAAGCCCCGTTGGGAGAGACCCAGTACTTC. This encodes CASSQAPLGETQYF.

The chain carries TRBV10-3 and TRBJ1-2, with D unclear. From germline, CDR1 is ENHRY and CDR2 SYGVKD. V was clipped by 7 bases and J by 4 bases, with 13 bases between them. The CDR3 length is 13 residues. The CDR3 bases are TGTGCCATCATGATCGGTCTGGGCTATGGCTACACCTTC. Translated, it gives CAIMIGLGYGYTF.

This rearrangement joins TRBV7-9 to TRBJ2-7; 7 nucleotides line up with TRBD2. Trimming at V came to 9 bases and at J to 12 bases, leaving 5 bases not matched to a gene. Germline CDR1 reads SEHNR; CDR2 reads FQNEAQ (reference sequence). The CDR3 has 9 amino acids. This CDR3 reads CASTSVSYF. In nucleotides, the CDR3 is TGTGCCAGTACTAGCGTGTCGTACTTC.

The CDR3 DNA sequence: TGTGCCAGCAGTGACCACAGGCAGCAGTACTTC. Protein sequence: CASSDHRQQYF. This chain uses TRBV6-1 with TRBJ2-7, with D maybe TRBD1 (5 bases). CDR3 length: 11 residues. The V end lost 3 bases, the J end lost 8 bases, and 8 bases lay between the germline ends. Germline CDR1 reads MNHNS; CDR2 reads SASEGT.

On this clonotype itself: A read error may be the cause here, since a much bigger clone is one base away. This chain connects TRBV19 to TRBJ1-2; TRBD1 agrees at 7 bases. Germline values: CDR1 LNHDA, CDR2 SQIVND (reference sequence). The CDR3 length is 14 residues. The V segment lost 7 bases and the J segment 0 bases; nucleotides outside the gene matches: 5. The CDR3, as DNA: TGTGCCAGTACCCCGGACAGGTCTAACTATGGCTACACCTTC. Residues: CASTPDRSNYGYTF.

The CDR3 DNA reads as TGTGCCAGCAGTGATCACAGGGGATCTCGGCCCCAGCATTTT. It is translated as CASSDHRGSRPQHF. The gene calls are TRBV6-1 and TRBJ1-5; 7 positions agree with TRBD1. The germline V gene has CDR1 MNHNS and CDR2 SASEGT. This CDR3 comprises 14 residues. V was clipped by 3 bases and J by 9 bases; unmatched bases: 8.

This chain joins TRBV28 and TRBJ1-5; the D gene is possibly TRBD1 (5 bases). The CDR3 is 15 amino acids. Germline CDR1 and CDR2: MDHEN and SYDVKM. V gave up 3 bases and J gave up 4 bases, with 13 bases separating them. The DNA for the CDR3 is TGTGCCAGCAGTTTTGACAGAAGACCAAATCAGCCCCAGCATTTT. This sequence encodes CASSFDRRPNQPQHF.

The chain recombines TRBV7-2 with TRBJ1-3, with D perhaps matching TRBD1 (5 bases). V dropped 5 bases and J dropped 0 bases, with 14 bases sitting between them. This CDR3 is 16 amino acids long. Germline lookup yields CDR1 SGHTA and CDR2 FQGNSA. In DNA form, the CDR3 reads TGTGCCAGCAGCGCTCCGGGACGGAGCTCTGGAAACACCATATATTTT. It is translated as CASSAPGRSSGNTIYF.

This clonotype was recorded a few times. The chain carries TRBV12-3 or TRBV12-4 and TRBJ1-2, with 8 bases lining up with TRBD1. The V segment lost 4 bases and the J segment 5 bases; nucleotides outside the gene matches: 12. CDR3 length: 16 residues. The CDR3 DNA reads TGTGCCAGCAGTTCGTGGACAGGGTACCCTCCTTATGGCTACACCTTC. Translated: CASSSWTGYPPYGYTF.

V gene TRBV19 combines with J gene TRBJ2-7; TRBD1 matches 7 bases. J was trimmed by 9 bases and V by 5 bases; bases with no gene match: 10. CDR3 length: 13 amino acids. Germline loops: CDR1 LNHDA, CDR2 SQIVND (reference sequence). DNA of the CDR3: TGTGCCAGTAGTCGTACCGGGACAGAAGGGCAGTACTTC. This translates into CASSRTGTEGQYF.

The CDR3 DNA is TGTGCCACCAGTGATTCCCTAGAGCGCCAAGAGACCCAGTACTTC. Encoded protein: CATSDSLERQETQYF. The J gene is TRBJ2-5, the V gene TRBV24-1, with no clear D. The CDR3 is made up of 15 amino acids. From germline, CDR1 is KGHDR and CDR2 SFDVKD. Deletions cut 2 bases from V and 1 base from J, with 10 bases between.

CDR3 coding DNA: TGTGCCAGCAGTTCCGGGACAGGGGGGGGCAATGAGCAGTTCTTC. Translated: CASSSGTGGGNEQFF. V is TRBV2 and J is TRBJ2-1; 11 nucleotides agree with TRBD1. There are 15 residues in the CDR3. The germline V gene encodes CDR1 SNHLY and CDR2 FYNNEI. V trimming: 5 bases; J trimming: 6 bases; junction bases outside the gene matches: 6.

The J gene is TRBJ1-4, the V gene TRBV3-1; D ambiguous. This CDR3 contains 16 residues. V dropped 6 bases and J dropped 0 bases, with 14 bases sitting between them. CDR1 and CDR2 (germline): LGHDT, YNNKEL (reference sequence). The DNA for the CDR3 is TGTGCCAGCAGTCAAACGTGGAGTGCAACTAATGAAAAACTGTTTTTT. Translated: CASSQTWSATNEKLFF.

The chain carries TRBV9 and TRBJ2-7, with 7 nucleotides matching TRBD1. The CDR3 spans 15 residues. Looked up from germline, CDR1 is SGDLS and CDR2 is YYNGEE. V lost 0 bases and J lost 0; bases outside the gene matches: 3. CDR3 sequence reads: CASSVGGGFSYEQYF. CDR3 nucleotides: TGTGCCAGCAGCGTAGGAGGGGGCTTCTCCTACGAGCAGTACTTC.

This clonotype has at least ten counts. CDR3 in amino acids: CASSFSRSLEKLFF. The CDR3 DNA sequence: TGTGCCAGCAGTTTCAGCAGGTCTTTGGAAAAACTGTTTTTT. The chain links TRBV12-3 or TRBV12-4 to TRBJ1-4, with D hard to call. The CDR3 is 14 residues long. V lost 3 bases and J 8 bases, leaving 13 bases between the germline ends.

The chain combines TRBV29-1 with TRBJ2-7; 7 bases line up with TRBD2. The CDR3 consists of 13 residues. V lost 2 bases and J lost 6; bases outside the gene matches: 7. The germline V gene has CDR1 SQVTM and CDR2 ANQGSEA. In DNA, the CDR3 is TGCAGCGTTGAATGGGGGAGGGCCCTCGAGCAGTACTTC. Its protein is CSVEWGRALEQYF.

The CDR3 DNA sequence: TGCAGTATGCCCCTGGTCTCTGGAAACACCATATATTTT. It specifies CSMPLVSGNTIYF. The rearrangement links TRBV20-1 to TRBJ1-3; the D is unclear. V was shortened by 8 bases and J by 0 bases, with 11 bases between the two germline ends. The germline V gene encodes CDR1 DFQATT and CDR2 SNEGSKA (reference sequence). The CDR3 is made up of 13 amino acids.

The V gene is TRBV7-9, the J gene TRBJ1-2; D unclear. The CDR3 is 14 residues long. V shed 5 bases and J shed 4 bases, with 14 bases lying between them. Germline loops: CDR1 SEHNR, CDR2 FQNEAQ (reference sequence). The CDR3 DNA is TGTGCCAGCAGCATTTCGGGTTCCGCCTATGGCTACACCTTC. Protein sequence: CASSISGSAYGYTF.

J is TRBJ2-2 and V is TRBV4-1; TRBD2 agrees at 10 bases. V lost 10 bases, J lost 3 bases, and 11 bases stayed unmatched. This CDR3 has 16 residues. CDR1 is MGHRA and CDR2 is YSYEKL in the germline V gene. This CDR3 is CATRSIAGGHTGELFF. CDR3 bases: TGCGCCACCCGGTCTATAGCGGGAGGCCACACCGGGGAGCTGTTTTTT.

CDR3 sequence reads: CASWTGRYGYTF. The CDR3 nucleotides read TGTGCCTCCTGGACAGGGAGGTATGGCTACACCTTC. The rearrangement joins TRBV30 to TRBJ1-2; 8 positions agree with TRBD1. Germline V gene sequence: CDR1 GTSNPN, CDR2 SVGIG (reference sequence). The CDR3 is 12 residues long. With 7 bases clipped from V and 5 bases from J, the junction kept 6 bases outside the gene matches.

This chain uses TRBV18 with TRBJ2-7; tentative D call: TRBD1 (6 bases). V lost 3 bases and J lost 6, with 12 bases in between. CDR1 KGHSH and CDR2 LQKENI come from the germline V gene. This CDR3 comprises 13 residues. The CDR3 region is CASSPGQRSEQYF. Written as DNA, the CDR3 is TGTGCCAGCTCACCCGGACAGCGGAGCGAGCAGTACTTC. Looking up the rest from reference TRBV18 and TRBJ2-7 gives the full variable domain: NAGVMQNPRHLVRRRGQEARLRCSPMKGHSHVYWYRQLPEEGLKFMVYLQKENIIDESGMPKERFSAEFPKEGPSILRIQQVVRGDSAAYFCASSPGQRSEQYFGPGTRLTVT.

The chain recombines TRBV6-1 with TRBJ1-5; D unclear. Trimming removed 4 bases from V and 1 base from J, with 17 bases in between. The CDR3 consists of 17 residues. The germline CDR1 and CDR2 sequences are MNHNS and SASEGT. Written as DNA, the CDR3 is TGTGCCAGCAGTGTGATGGCAGGAAAAGGGAGCAATCAGCCCCAGCATTTT. The encoded protein is CASSVMAGKGSNQPQHF.

V gene TRBV29-1 combines with J gene TRBJ2-4, with TRBD2 identical over 10 bases. After removal of 1 base from V and 9 bases from J, the junction contained 6 bases not matched to a gene. Germline CDR1 and CDR2: SQVTM and ANQGSEA. This CDR3 spans 14 amino acids. CDR3 residues: CSVEVGAGGVIQYF. CDR3 sequence (DNA): TGCAGCGTTGAAGTCGGAGCGGGAGGGGTCATTCAGTACTTC.

This clonotype has a count of ten or more. The chain employs TRBV12-3 or TRBV12-4 and TRBJ1-2; maybe TRBD1 (5 bases). Trimming removed 3 bases at V and 12 bases at J, with 11 bases between. The CDR3 has 11 residues. The CDR3 DNA sequence: TGTGCCAGCAGTTTGGGGCGGATCGACACCTTC. Protein product: CASSLGRIDTF.

The chain links TRBV20-1 to TRBJ1-2; tentative D call: TRBD1 (5 bases). The CDR3 has 13 amino acids. Germline CDR1 is DFQATT and CDR2 is SNEGSKA (reference sequence). V lost 1 base to trimming and J lost 8 bases, with 14 bases between them. CDR3 sequence reads: CSARGDGPEGYTF. In DNA form, the CDR3 reads TGCAGTGCTAGAGGGGACGGCCCTGAAGGCTACACCTTC.

This clonotype was recorded a few times. The rearrangement joins TRBV3-1 to TRBJ1-2, with 8 bases lining up with TRBD1. CDR1 and CDR2 (germline): LGHDT, YNNKEL (reference sequence). The ends lost 5 bases at V and 4 bases at J; junction bases unmatched: 6. The CDR3 runs 14 residues. The DNA of the CDR3 is TGTGCCAGCAGCGAGGACAGGGTCGGCTATGGCTACACCTTC. Its translation is CASSEDRVGYGYTF.

Here the CDR3 reads CASSSGSTLSEQYF. CDR3 nucleotide sequence: TGTGCCAGCAGCTCCGGGAGCACCTTGAGCGAGCAGTACTTC. V is TRBV11-3 and J is TRBJ2-7, with a weak D call TRBD2 (6 bases). V gave up 4 bases and J gave up 6 bases, with 16 bases separating them. This CDR3 has 14 amino acids. Germline values: CDR1 SGHNT, CDR2 YENEEA.

This clonotype has just one count. The gene calls are TRBV28 and TRBJ1-1; TRBD1 matches 7 bases. This CDR3 region has 14 residues. CDR1 and CDR2 from the germline V gene are MDHEN and SYDVKM. V shed 8 bases, J shed 4 bases, and the junction held 10 bases outside the gene matches. CDR3 nucleotides: TGTGCCAGCTCACCGGCCGGGACAGTCACTGAAGCTTTCTTT. It translates to CASSPAGTVTEAFF.